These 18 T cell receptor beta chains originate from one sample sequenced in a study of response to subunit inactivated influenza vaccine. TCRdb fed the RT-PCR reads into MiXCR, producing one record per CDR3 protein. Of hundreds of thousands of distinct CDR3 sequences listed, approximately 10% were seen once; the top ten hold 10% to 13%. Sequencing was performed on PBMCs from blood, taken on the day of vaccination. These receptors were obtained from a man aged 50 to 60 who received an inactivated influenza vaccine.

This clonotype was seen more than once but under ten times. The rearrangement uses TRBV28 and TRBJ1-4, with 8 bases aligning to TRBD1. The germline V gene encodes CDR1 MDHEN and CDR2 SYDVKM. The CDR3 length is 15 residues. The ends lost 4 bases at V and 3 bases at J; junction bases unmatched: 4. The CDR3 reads CASSWTGSSNEKLFF. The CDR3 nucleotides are TGTGCCAGCAGTTGGACAGGGTCGTCTAATGAAAAACTGTTTTTT.

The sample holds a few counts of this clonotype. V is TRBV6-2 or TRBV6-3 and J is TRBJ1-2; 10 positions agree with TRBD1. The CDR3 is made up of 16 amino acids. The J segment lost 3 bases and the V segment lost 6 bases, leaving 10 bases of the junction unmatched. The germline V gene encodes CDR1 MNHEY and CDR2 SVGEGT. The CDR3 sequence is CASSLLRTGGDYGYTF. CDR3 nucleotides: TGTGCCAGCAGCTTGCTCCGGACAGGGGGGGACTATGGCTACACCTTC.

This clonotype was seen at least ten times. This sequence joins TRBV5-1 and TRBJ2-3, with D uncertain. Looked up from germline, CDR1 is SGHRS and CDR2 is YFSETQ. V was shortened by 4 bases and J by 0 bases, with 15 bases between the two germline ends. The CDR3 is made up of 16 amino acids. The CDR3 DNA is TGCGCCAGCAGCGAGGCCGGGCCGTTGAGCACAGATACGCAGTATTTT. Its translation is CASSEAGPLSTDTQYF.

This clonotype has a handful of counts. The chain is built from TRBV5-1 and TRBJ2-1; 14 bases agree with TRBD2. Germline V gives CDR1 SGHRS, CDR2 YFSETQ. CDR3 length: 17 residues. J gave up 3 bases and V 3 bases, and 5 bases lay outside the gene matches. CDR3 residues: CASSSGLAGVLYNEQFF. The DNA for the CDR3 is TGCGCCAGCAGCTCGGGACTAGCGGGGGTTCTCTACAATGAGCAGTTCTTC.

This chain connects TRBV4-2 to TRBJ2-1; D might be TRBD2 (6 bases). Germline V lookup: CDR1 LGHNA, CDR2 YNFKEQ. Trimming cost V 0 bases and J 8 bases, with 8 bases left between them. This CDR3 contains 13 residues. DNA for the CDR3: TGTGCCAGCAGCCAAGATCGGAGGGATGAGCAGTTCTTC. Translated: CASSQDRRDEQFF.

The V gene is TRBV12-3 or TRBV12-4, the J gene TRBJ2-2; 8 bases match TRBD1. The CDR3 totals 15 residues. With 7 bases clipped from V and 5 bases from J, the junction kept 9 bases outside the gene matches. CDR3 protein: CASNTGQVMTGELFF. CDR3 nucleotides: TGTGCCAGCAATACGGGACAGGTGATGACCGGGGAGCTGTTTTTT.

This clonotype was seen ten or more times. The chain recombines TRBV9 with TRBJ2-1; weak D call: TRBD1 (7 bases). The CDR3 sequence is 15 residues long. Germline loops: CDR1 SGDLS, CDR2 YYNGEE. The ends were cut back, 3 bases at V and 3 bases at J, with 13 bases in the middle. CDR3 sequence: CASSARDSLYNEQFF. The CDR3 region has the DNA TGTGCCAGCAGCGCGCGGGACAGTCTCTACAATGAGCAGTTCTTC.

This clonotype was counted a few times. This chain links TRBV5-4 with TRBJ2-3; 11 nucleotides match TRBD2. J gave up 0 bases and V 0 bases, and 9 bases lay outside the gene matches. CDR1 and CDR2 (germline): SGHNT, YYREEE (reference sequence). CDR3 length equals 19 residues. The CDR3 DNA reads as TGTGCCAGCAGCTTGGCCGGGCTAGCGGGGGGCCTTAGCACAGATACGCAGTATTTT. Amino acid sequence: CASSLAGLAGGLSTDTQYF.

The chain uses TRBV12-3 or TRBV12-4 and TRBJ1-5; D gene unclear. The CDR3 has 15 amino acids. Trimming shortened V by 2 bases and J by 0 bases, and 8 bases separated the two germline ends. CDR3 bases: TGTGCCAGCAGTTTAACGCTTGGTAGCAATCAGCCCCAGCATTTT. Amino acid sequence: CASSLTLGSNQPQHF.

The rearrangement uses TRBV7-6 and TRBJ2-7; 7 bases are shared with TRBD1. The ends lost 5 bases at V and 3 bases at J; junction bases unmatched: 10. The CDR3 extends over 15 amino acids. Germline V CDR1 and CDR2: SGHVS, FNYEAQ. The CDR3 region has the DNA TGTGCCAGCAGCCCAAAACGACAGGGAATCTACGAGCAGTACTTC. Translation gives CASSPKRQGIYEQYF.

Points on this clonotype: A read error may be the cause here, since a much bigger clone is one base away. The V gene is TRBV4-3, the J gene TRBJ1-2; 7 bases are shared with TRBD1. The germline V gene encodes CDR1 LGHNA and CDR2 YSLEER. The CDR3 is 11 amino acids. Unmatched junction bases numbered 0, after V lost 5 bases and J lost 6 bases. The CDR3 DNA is TGCGCCAGCAGCGACAGGGATGGCTACACCTTC. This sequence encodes CASSDRDGYTF.

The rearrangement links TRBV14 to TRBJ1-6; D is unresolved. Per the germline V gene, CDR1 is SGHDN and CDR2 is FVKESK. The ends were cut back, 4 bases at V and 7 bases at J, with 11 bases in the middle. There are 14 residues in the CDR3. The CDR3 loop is CASSPVMGNSPLHF. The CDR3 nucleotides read TGTGCCAGCAGCCCGGTGATGGGGAATTCACCCCTCCACTTT.

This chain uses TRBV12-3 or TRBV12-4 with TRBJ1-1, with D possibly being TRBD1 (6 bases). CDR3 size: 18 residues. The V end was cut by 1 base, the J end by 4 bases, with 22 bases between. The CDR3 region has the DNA TGTGCCAGCAGTTTAGGCTTTCGTTGGGGGGCGCGGGGCACTGAAGCTTTCTTT. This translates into CASSLGFRWGARGTEAFF.

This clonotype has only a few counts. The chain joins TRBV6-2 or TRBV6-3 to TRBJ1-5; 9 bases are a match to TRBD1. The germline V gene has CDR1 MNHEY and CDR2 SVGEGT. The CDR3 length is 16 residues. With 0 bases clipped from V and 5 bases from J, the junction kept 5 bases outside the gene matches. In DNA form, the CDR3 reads TGTGCCAGCAGTTACTCTAACAGGGGGCCCGATCAGCCCCAGCATTTT. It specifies CASSYSNRGPDQPQHF.

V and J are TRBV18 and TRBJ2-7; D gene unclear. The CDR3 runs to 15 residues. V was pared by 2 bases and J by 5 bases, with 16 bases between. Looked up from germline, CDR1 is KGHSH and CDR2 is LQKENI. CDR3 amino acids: CASSPTVGVTNEQYF. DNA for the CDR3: TGTGCCAGCTCACCAACGGTGGGCGTCACGAACGAGCAGTACTTC.

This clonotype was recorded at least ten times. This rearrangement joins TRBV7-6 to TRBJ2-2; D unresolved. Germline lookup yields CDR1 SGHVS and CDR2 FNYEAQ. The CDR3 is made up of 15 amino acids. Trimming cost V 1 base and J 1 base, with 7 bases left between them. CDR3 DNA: TGTGCCAGCAGCTTAGTACTGGAGAACACCGGGGAGCTGTTTTTT. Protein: CASSLVLENTGELFF.

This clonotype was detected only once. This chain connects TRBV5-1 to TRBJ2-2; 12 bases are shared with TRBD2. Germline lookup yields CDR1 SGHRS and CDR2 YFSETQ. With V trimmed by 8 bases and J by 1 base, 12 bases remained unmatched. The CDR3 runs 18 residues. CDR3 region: CASAGWTSGDMNTGELFF. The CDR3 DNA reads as TGCGCCAGTGCGGGATGGACTAGCGGGGATATGAACACCGGGGAGCTGTTTTTT.

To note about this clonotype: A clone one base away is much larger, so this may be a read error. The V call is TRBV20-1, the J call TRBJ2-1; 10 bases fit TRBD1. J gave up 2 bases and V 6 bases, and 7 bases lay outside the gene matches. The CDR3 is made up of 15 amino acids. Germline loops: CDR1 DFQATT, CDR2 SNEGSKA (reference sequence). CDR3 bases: TGCAGTGCCACGGGACAGGGGTTCACCTACAATGAGCAGTTCTTC. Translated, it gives CSATGQGFTYNEQFF.